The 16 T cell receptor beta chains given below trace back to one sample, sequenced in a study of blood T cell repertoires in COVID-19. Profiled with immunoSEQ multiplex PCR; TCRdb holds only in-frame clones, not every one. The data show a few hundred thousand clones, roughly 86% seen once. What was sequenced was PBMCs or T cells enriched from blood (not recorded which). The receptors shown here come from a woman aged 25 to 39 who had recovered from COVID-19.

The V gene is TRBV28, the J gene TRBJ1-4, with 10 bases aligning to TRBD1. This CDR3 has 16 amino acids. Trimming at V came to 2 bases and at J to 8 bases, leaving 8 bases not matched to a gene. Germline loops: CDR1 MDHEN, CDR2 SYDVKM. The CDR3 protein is CASSLTAGQGWEKLFF. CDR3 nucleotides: TGTGCCAGCAGTTTAACTGCGGGACAGGGGTGGGAAAAACTGTTTTTT.

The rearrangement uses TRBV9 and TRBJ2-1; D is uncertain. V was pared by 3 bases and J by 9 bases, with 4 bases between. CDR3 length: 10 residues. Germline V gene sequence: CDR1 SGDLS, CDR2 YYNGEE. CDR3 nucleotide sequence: TGTGCCAGCAGCGCTAGTGAGCAGTTCTTC. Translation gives CASSASEQFF.

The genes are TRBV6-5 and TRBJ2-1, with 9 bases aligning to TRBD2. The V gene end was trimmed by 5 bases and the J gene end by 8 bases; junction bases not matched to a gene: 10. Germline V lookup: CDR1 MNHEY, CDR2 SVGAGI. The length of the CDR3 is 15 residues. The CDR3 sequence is CASSSGGRARYEQFF. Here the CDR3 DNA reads TGTGCCAGCAGTAGCGGCGGGAGGGCCCGGTATGAGCAGTTCTTC.

DNA of the CDR3: TGTGCCAGCAGCCCAGGGACTAGCGTTAACGAGCAGTACTTC. It is translated as CASSPGTSVNEQYF. This chain uses TRBV13 with TRBJ2-7; 10 positions match TRBD2. Germline CDR1 PRHDT, CDR2 FYEKMQ (reference sequence). The CDR3 extends over 14 amino acids. Germline trimming cut 5 bases from V and 5 bases from J; bases unmatched to any gene: 6.

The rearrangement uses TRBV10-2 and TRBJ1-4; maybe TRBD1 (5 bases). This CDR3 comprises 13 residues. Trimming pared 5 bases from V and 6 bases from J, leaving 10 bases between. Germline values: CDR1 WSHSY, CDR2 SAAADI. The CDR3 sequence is CASSRQFYEKLFF. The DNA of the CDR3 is TGCGCCAGCAGTAGACAGTTCTATGAAAAACTGTTTTTT.

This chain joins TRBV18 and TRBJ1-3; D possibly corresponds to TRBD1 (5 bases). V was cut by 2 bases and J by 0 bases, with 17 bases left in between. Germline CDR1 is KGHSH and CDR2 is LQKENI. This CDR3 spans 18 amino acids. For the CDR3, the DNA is TGTGCCAGCTCACCATACAGGCAATCCTTTTTCTCTGGAAACACCATATATTTT. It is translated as CASSPYRQSFFSGNTIYF. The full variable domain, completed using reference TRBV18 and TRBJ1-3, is NAGVMQNPRHLVRRRGQEARLRCSPMKGHSHVYWYRQLPEEGLKFMVYLQKENIIDESGMPKERFSAEFPKEGPSILRIQQVVRGDSAAYFCASSPYRQSFFSGNTIYFGEGSWLTVV.

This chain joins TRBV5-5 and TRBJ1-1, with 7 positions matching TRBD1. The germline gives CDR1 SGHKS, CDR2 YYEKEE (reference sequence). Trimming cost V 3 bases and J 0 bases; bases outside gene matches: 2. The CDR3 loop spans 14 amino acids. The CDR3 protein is CASSSTGMNTEAFF. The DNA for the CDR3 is TGTGCCAGCAGCTCGACAGGGATGAACACTGAAGCTTTCTTT.

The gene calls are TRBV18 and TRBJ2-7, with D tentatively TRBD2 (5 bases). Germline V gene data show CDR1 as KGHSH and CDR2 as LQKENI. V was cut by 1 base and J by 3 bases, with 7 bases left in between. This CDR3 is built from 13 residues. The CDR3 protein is CASSPRENYEQYF. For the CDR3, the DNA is TGTGCCAGCTCACCACGGGAGAACTACGAGCAGTACTTC.

The DNA of the CDR3 is TGTGCCACCAGCAGGAGCGAACAGGGAGAGACCCAGTACTTC. It encodes CATSRSEQGETQYF. This chain uses TRBV15 with TRBJ2-5, with a possible D match to TRBD1 (6 bases). V dropped 3 bases and J dropped 4 bases, with 12 bases sitting between them. The CDR3 totals 14 residues. CDR1 and CDR2 from the germline V gene are LNHNV and YYDKDF (reference sequence).

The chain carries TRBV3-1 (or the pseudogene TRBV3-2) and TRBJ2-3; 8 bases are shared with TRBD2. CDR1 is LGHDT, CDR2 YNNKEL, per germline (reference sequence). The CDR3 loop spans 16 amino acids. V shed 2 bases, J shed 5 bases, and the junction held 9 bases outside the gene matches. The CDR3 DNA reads TGTGCCAGCAGCCAATACGATAGCGGGAAGATAGATACGCAGTATTTT. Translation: CASSQYDSGKIDTQYF.

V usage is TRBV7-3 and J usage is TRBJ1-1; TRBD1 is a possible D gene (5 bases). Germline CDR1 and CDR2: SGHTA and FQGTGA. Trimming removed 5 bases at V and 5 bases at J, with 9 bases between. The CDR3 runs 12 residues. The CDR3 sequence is CASSAQGTEAFF. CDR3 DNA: TGTGCCAGCAGCGCGCAGGGAACTGAAGCTTTCTTT.

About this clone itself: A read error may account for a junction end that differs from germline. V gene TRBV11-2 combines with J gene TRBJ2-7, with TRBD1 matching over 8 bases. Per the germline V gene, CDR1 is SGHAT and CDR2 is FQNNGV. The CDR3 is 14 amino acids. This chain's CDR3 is CASTLQGDSYEQYF. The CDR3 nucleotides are TGTGCCAGCACCTTACAGGGGGACTCCTACGAGCAGTACTTC. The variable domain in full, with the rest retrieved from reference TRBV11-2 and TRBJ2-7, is EAGVAQSPRYKIIEKRQSVAFWCNPISGHATLYWYQQILGQGPKLLIQFQNNGVVDDSQLPKDRFSAERLKGVDSTLKIQPAKLEDSAVYLCASTLQGDSYEQYFGPGTRLTVT.

The CDR3 loop reads CASSPGASGTYEQYF. The CDR3 region has the DNA TGCGCCAGCAGCCCGGGGGCTAGCGGTACCTACGAGCAGTACTTC. V and J are TRBV5-1 and TRBJ2-7, with D possibly TRBD2 on 7 matching bases. Germline assignment: CDR1 SGHRS and CDR2 YFSETQ. There are 15 residues in the CDR3. The germline V and J ends were trimmed by 4 bases and 2 bases, with 16 bases remaining between them. The full variable domain, completed using reference TRBV5-1 and TRBJ2-7, is KAGVTQTPRYLIKTRGQQVTLSCSPISGHRSVSWYQQTPGQGLQFLFEYFSETQRNKGNFPGRFSGRQFSNSRSEMNVSTLELGDSALYLCASSPGASGTYEQYFGPGTRLTVT.

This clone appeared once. The CDR3 DNA reads TGTGCCAGCAGCCCTCGAAACAGGGGATACAATGAGCAGTTCTTC. It yields the protein CASSPRNRGYNEQFF. This chain links TRBV9 with TRBJ2-1, with 7 bases aligning to TRBD1. The CDR3 length is 15 residues. From germline, CDR1 is SGDLS and CDR2 YYNGEE. V was clipped by 4 bases and J by 4 bases; unmatched bases: 8. Combining the CDR3 with reference TRBV9 and TRBJ2-1 gives the whole variable domain DSGVTQTPKHLITATGQRVTLRCSPRSGDLSVYWYQQSLDQGLQFLIQYYNGEERAKGNILERFSAQQFPDLHSELNLSSLELGDSALYFCASSPRNRGYNEQFFGPGTRLTVL.

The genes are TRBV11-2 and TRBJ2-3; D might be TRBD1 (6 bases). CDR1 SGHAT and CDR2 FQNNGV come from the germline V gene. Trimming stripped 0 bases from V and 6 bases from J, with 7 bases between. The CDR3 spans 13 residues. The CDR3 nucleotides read TGTGCCAGCAGCTTAGATCAGGGGGATACGCAGTATTTT. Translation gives CASSLDQGDTQYF.

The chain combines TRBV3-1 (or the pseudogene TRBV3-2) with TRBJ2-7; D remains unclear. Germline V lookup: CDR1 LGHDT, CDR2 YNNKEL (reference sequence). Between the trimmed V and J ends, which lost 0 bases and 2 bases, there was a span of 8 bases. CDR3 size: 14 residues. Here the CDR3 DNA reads TGTGCCAGCAGCCAAGAGGCTGGCCCCTACGAGCAGTACTTC. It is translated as CASSQEAGPYEQYF.